A selection of T cell receptor beta chains follows, all from one sample in a study of identical twins. TCRdb independently ran MiXCR on the 5' RACE reads; one entry per CDR3 protein. The sample yields roughly 280,000 distinct CDR3 sequences, roughly 9.7% seen once. This sample was shared with a second study, whose subject was yellow fever vaccine responses in identical twins.

Sequenced material: CD8+ T cells sorted from blood. The source is a woman aged 18-29 years in good health. Both conserved end residues are part of each CDR3. The D gene is left open where the match is weak. Size is omitted from some rows. Given values are once, few, many or a class for expanded clones.

cdr3_nt,cdr3_aa,j_call,clone_size,v_call,d_call
TGTGCCAGCAGAGCCGGGACAGGGGTATATGGCTACACCTTC,CASRAGTGVYGYTF,TRBJ1-2,many,TRBV12-3/TRBV12-4,TRBD1
TGTGCCAGCACCTTGAGCGGGGGGGACTACAATGAGCAGTTCTTC,CASTLSGGDYNEQFF,TRBJ2-1,few,TRBV9,TRBD2
TGCAGCGTTGAACAGGGCCCAGATACGCAGTATTTT,CSVEQGPDTQYF,TRBJ2-3,many,TRBV29-1,-
TGTGCCAGCAGCGTAGTGGCTAGCGGGAGTGGGCAGTTCTTC,CASSVVASGSGQFF,TRBJ2-1,few,TRBV9,TRBD2
TGCAGCGTTGAAAGCGGTTCCTACGAGCAGTACTTC,CSVESGSYEQYF,TRBJ2-7,few,TRBV29-1,-
TGTGCCAGCAGTTTTTCCCTAGGAAACACCATATATTTT,CASSFSLGNTIYF,TRBJ1-3,-,TRBV12-3/TRBV12-4,-
TGTGCCTGGAGTGTAGGGGGAGGCACTGAAGCTTTCTTT,CAWSVGGGTEAFF,TRBJ1-1,many,TRBV30,-
TGCAGCGTTGTGAGCGGGAGTGGCTACAATGAGCAGTTCTTC,CSVVSGSGYNEQFF,TRBJ2-1,-,TRBV29-1,TRBD2
TGCGCCAGCAGTGAGTTTAGCGGACGGGAGACCCAGTACTTC,CASSEFSGRETQYF,TRBJ2-5,many,TRBV10-2,-
TGTGCCGGCAGCTCCACGCACCTAGCGGTTAGCACAGATACGCAGTATTTT,CAGSSTHLAVSTDTQYF,TRBJ2-3,-,TRBV7-8,TRBD2
TGTGCCAGCGCGACAGGGACAAGCTCCTACGAGCAGTACTTC,CASATGTSSYEQYF,TRBJ2-7,few,TRBV6-6,TRBD1
TGCGCCAGCAGCTATGGGGCTTCCTACGAGCAGTACTTC,CASSYGASYEQYF,TRBJ2-7,many,TRBV5-1,-
TGTGCCAGCAGCTTGACTCGGATTACCTACGAGCAGTACTTC,CASSLTRITYEQYF,TRBJ2-7,once,TRBV5-5,-
TGCGCCAGCAGCCAAAACAGGGGAGGGGAAAAACTGTTTTTT,CASSQNRGGEKLFF,TRBJ1-4,many,TRBV5-1,TRBD1
TGTGCCAGCAGTTCGACCGGGACTAGCGAATTAAAAGAGACCCAGTACTTC,CASSSTGTSELKETQYF,TRBJ2-5,few,TRBV27,TRBD2
TGCAGTGCTAGGGGACTAGCGGGAGAGGAGAGATGGGAGACCCAGTACTTC,CSARGLAGEERWETQYF,TRBJ2-5,-,TRBV20-1,TRBD2
TGTGCCACCAGTGAGGGACAGCTAGGCTCCTACAATGAGCAGTTCTTC,CATSEGQLGSYNEQFF,TRBJ2-1,many,TRBV24-1,TRBD1
TGTGCCAGCAGTTTGGGGGATGTATTAGGTTCACCCCTCCACTTT,CASSLGDVLGSPLHF,TRBJ1-6,many,TRBV12-3/TRBV12-4,-
TGTGCCAGCAGTCCCGGGGGGTTGGATACGCAGTATTTT,CASSPGGLDTQYF,TRBJ2-3,-,TRBV12-3/TRBV12-4,TRBD2
TGTGCCAGCAGCTTAGTACCGGGAGGTAGCACAGATACGCAGTATTTT,CASSLVPGGSTDTQYF,TRBJ2-3,few,TRBV13,TRBD2
TGTGCCAGCAGCGTTGCAGCGAGAGACACAGATACGCAGTATTTT,CASSVAARDTDTQYF,TRBJ2-3,-,TRBV9,-
TGTGCCACCAGTGATTTGTTTATGAACACTGAAGCTTTCTTT,CATSDLFMNTEAFF,TRBJ1-1,few,TRBV24-1,-
TGTGCCAGCAGCGAGTCAGTTTTCGCCTACGAGCAGTACTTC,CASSESVFAYEQYF,TRBJ2-7,few,TRBV28,-
TGTGCCAGCAGCGTACCCGCAACTAATGAAAAACTGTTTTTT,CASSVPATNEKLFF,TRBJ1-4,many,TRBV5-5,-
TGCGCCAGCAGCCAAGTGGCTTCCCTCTACGAGCAGTACTTC,CASSQVASLYEQYF,TRBJ2-7,few,TRBV4-3,-
TGTGCCAGCAGCCCCCTCCCCAAAGAGACCCAGTACTTC,CASSPLPKETQYF,TRBJ2-5,-,TRBV7-3,-
TGTGCCAGCAGTTACAGCCCTAGCACAGATACGCAGTATTTT,CASSYSPSTDTQYF,TRBJ2-3,-,TRBV28,-
TGTGCCAGCAGCTTGTCAGTAAACACCATATATTTT,CASSLSVNTIYF,TRBJ1-3,many,TRBV5-6,-
TGTGCCAGCAGTTTCCCGGACAGGGAGGTGACAGATACGCAGTATTTT,CASSFPDREVTDTQYF,TRBJ2-3,many,TRBV12-3/TRBV12-4,TRBD1
TGCGCCAGCAGCCCCGGGACTAGCGGCCACACCGGGGAGCTGTTTTTT,CASSPGTSGHTGELFF,TRBJ2-2,-,TRBV4-3,TRBD2
TGCAGCGTTGTAGAACTAGCGAACCAAGAGACCCAGTACTTC,CSVVELANQETQYF,TRBJ2-5,-,TRBV29-1,TRBD2
TGTGCCAGCAGTTACACCCCGGGGACAGACTACAATGAGCAGTTCTTC,CASSYTPGTDYNEQFF,TRBJ2-1,many,TRBV6-5,TRBD1
TGCGCCAGCAGCCAAGATAAACTAGCGGCCGACACAGATACGCAGTATTTT,CASSQDKLAADTDTQYF,TRBJ2-3,many,TRBV4-3,TRBD2
TGTGCCAGCAGCTTAGAAATGGCGGGGGTGGGCCTCTACGAGCAGTACTTC,CASSLEMAGVGLYEQYF,TRBJ2-7,many,TRBV7-6,TRBD2
TGTGCCAGCAGCTTATCCTCCTCCCTAGCGGCGACGCAGTATTTT,CASSLSSSLAATQYF,TRBJ2-3,-,TRBV7-9,TRBD2
TGTGCCAGCAGGAGGACAGGTCTGAACTACGAGCAGTACTTC,CASRRTGLNYEQYF,TRBJ2-7,-,TRBV12-3/TRBV12-4,TRBD1
TGTGCCAGCAGCCTCCCCGGCGGGGTGCTGGGGTTCTTC,CASSLPGGVLGFF,TRBJ2-1,few,TRBV7-9,-
TGTGCCATCCGTGACGCCGGGGGATACGAGCAGTACTTC,CAIRDAGGYEQYF,TRBJ2-7,many,TRBV10-3,-
TGCAGCGTTGAAGATGAGGCAGGGGCAGGCTACAATGAGCAGTTCTTC,CSVEDEAGAGYNEQFF,TRBJ2-1,many,TRBV29-1,-
TGTGCCAGCAGCTTAGCGGGGACAGGTTTGAACACTGAAGCTTTCTTT,CASSLAGTGLNTEAFF,TRBJ1-1,few,TRBV7-9,TRBD1
TGTGCCAGCAGTCCCTGGACAGGGGGCACTGAAGCTTTCTTT,CASSPWTGGTEAFF,TRBJ1-1,many,TRBV2,TRBD1
TGTGCCAGCATCTTCCGCTTGGGAGGGGGGAACGAGCAGTACTTC,CASIFRLGGGNEQYF,TRBJ2-7,-,TRBV2,-
TGCGCCAGCAGCTTGCAACAGGGGACAGATACGCAGTATTTT,CASSLQQGTDTQYF,TRBJ2-3,many,TRBV5-1,TRBD1
TGTGCCAGCAGTTTCGGGGACAGGGCCTACGAGCAGTACTTC,CASSFGDRAYEQYF,TRBJ2-7,many,TRBV12-3/TRBV12-4,TRBD1
TGTGCCAGCAGCCAACCCCAGTCGATGTACCAAGAGACCCAGTACTTC,CASSQPQSMYQETQYF,TRBJ2-5,-,TRBV11-2,-
TGCAGTGCTAGAATGGCTGACGGGATCACCTACAATGAGCAGTTCTTC,CSARMADGITYNEQFF,TRBJ2-1,many,TRBV20-1,-
TGTGCCAGCAGGTCAGGGGGAGCAGCCGAGCAGTACTTC,CASRSGGAAEQYF,TRBJ2-7,-,TRBV2,TRBD1
TGTGCCAGCACCCCCCCCGGATTCCCCTACGAGCAGTACTTC,CASTPPGFPYEQYF,TRBJ2-7,many,TRBV12-3/TRBV12-4,-
TGTGCCAGCAGTGCGGGGGACAGTGCTAGCACAGATACGCAGTATTTT,CASSAGDSASTDTQYF,TRBJ2-3,many,TRBV2,-
TGTGCCAGCAGCTTAGGACAATTCGGCGAGCAGTACTTC,CASSLGQFGEQYF,TRBJ2-7,-,TRBV11-2,-
TGTGCCAGCAGCTTAGTTTACACTGAAGCTTTCTTT,CASSLVYTEAFF,TRBJ1-1,-,TRBV7-2,-